A selection of T cell receptor beta chains follows, all from one sample in a study of cytomegalovirus exposure and HLA in healthy donors. Method: immunoSEQ multiplex PCR; TCRdb's copy keeps in-frame clones and lacks some. The data hold 150,000 to 200,000 clones, with 80% observed a single time. The sample taken for sequencing was PBMCs. The receptors stem from a human donor in good health. The CDR3 runs from the conserved cysteine through the conserved F or W. A D gene is named only where the DNA matches it firmly. Size is stated for part of the rows, as once, few or many counts, or as a class when the clone is expanded.

>few|NA|TRBJ2-5|TRBV25-1
TGTGCCAGCAGTATTCGGACAGCTTGGTACCAAGAGACCCAGTACTTC
CASSIRTAWYQETQYF
>NA|NA|TRBJ1-2|TRBV6-1
TGTGCCAGCAGTGTTCAGGGTTTACGTGGCTACACCTTC
CASSVQGLRGYTF
>NA|NA|TRBJ2-7|TRBV6-1
TGTGCCAGCAGTGCGGACAGTTACCCCTACGAGCAGTACTTC
CASSADSYPYEQYF
>few|NA|TRBJ1-5|TRBV29-1
TGCAGCGTTGAGATTGCCTCCGGGCAGCCCCAGCATTTT
CSVEIASGQPQHF
>NA|NA|TRBJ1-3|TRBV9
TGTGCCAGCAGCGACCACCTTTCGAGGGCCAGAGGTGGAAACACCATATATTTT
CASSDHLSRARGGNTIYF
>NA|TRBD1|TRBJ2-6|TRBV5-5
TGTGCCAGCCGATCGACAGGGGCACCTTCTGGGGCCAACGTCCTGACTTTC
CASRSTGAPSGANVLTF
>NA|TRBD1|TRBJ2-1|TRBV6-5
TGTGCCAGCAGTTACAGGGACAGAAACCATGAGCAGTTCTTC
CASSYRDRNHEQFF
>once|NA|TRBJ1-2|TRBV6-5
TGTGCCAGCAGTCTTGGGGCAAACTATGGCTACACCTTC
CASSLGANYGYTF
>once|NA|TRBJ1-2|TRBV7-2
TGTGCCAGCAGCTCCCGTACAGGGTTGGGGGGCTACACCTTC
CASSSRTGLGGYTF
>NA|TRBD1|TRBJ2-5|TRBV10-1
TGCGCCAGCAAATTAAAAGACCGGGACAGGGGGTTAGGGTCCCAGTACTTC
CASKLKDRDRGLGSQYF
>NA|TRBD1|TRBJ1-6|TRBV6-1
TGTGCCAGCAGTGAAGTTCCGGGACAGTTTAATTCACCCCTCCACTTT
CASSEVPGQFNSPLHF
>NA|NA|TRBJ2-1|TRBV5-1
TGCGCCAGCAGCTTGGATTCTGGAGTAGGTGAGCAGTTCTTC
CASSLDSGVGEQFF
>NA|NA|TRBJ2-3|TRBV7-9
TGTGCCAGCAGACCCGGGTCAGAGACAGATACGCAGTATTTT
CASRPGSETDTQYF
>once|NA|TRBJ2-5|TRBV15
TGTGCCACCAGCAGAGGCAGGGAAGAGACCCAGTACTTC
CATSRGREETQYF
>NA|NA|TRBJ2-3|TRBV4-3
TGCGCCAGCAGCCAAAACGAAGGGGTAGGAGATACGCAGTATTTT
CASSQNEGVGDTQYF
>few|NA|TRBJ1-1|TRBV4-3
TGCGCCAGCAGCCAATGGGGGCGGAGTGGAACTGAAGCTTTCTTT
CASSQWGRSGTEAFF
>NA|TRBD1|TRBJ1-1|TRBV7-6
TGTGCCAGCAGCTTACTTGTCCTGTTAACTCGACAGGGTCAGAACACTGAAGCTTTCTTT
CASSLLVLLTRQGQNTEAFF
>few|NA|TRBJ1-1|TRBV7-6
TGTGCCAGCAGTAACTCGGGTGAAGCTTTCTTT
CASSNSGEAFF
>NA|TRBD1|TRBJ1-2|TRBV4-2
TGTGCCAGCAGCCAAGATCGGGGACAGGGGGCTTATGGCTACACCTTC
CASSQDRGQGAYGYTF
>NA|TRBD2|TRBJ2-1|TRBV19
TGTGCCAGTAGTGGAAAGCGGGGGGGCTCCTACAATGAGCAGTTCTTC
CASSGKRGGSYNEQFF
>NA|NA|TRBJ2-7|TRBV4-3
TGCGCCAGCAGCACTGGACTTGCCGGTCCCTACGAGCAGTACTTC
CASSTGLAGPYEQYF
>NA|TRBD1|TRBJ2-5|TRBV5-1
TGCGCCAGCAGCTCCGACAGGGCCGAGACCCAGTACTTC
CASSSDRAETQYF
>NA|TRBD1|TRBJ2-1|TRBV5-6
TGTGCCAGCAGCTTGGCTTCGACAGGGGATTTTACTGAGCAGTTCTTC
CASSLASTGDFTEQFF
>NA|TRBD1|TRBJ1-3|TRBV5-1
TGCGCCAGCAGCGTACAGGGGGCGCGAGGAAACACCATATATTTT
CASSVQGARGNTIYF
>NA|NA|TRBJ1-1|TRBV5-1
TGCGCCAGCATTGGGGGGGTAAACACTGAAGCTTTCTTT
CASIGGVNTEAFF
>NA|TRBD2|TRBJ2-1|TRBV15
TGTGCCACCAGCAGAGGAGTGAGCGGGGGGACGATAGAGCAGTTCTTC
CATSRGVSGGTIEQFF
>NA|NA|TRBJ1-2|TRBV9
TGTGCCAGCACCCGGGATGGAGCAGGAGGCTACACCTTC
CASTRDGAGGYTF
>once|NA|TRBJ2-2|TRBV9
TGTGCCAGCAGCGTAGATCTGGGGGCGGACACCGGGGAGCTGTTTTTT
CASSVDLGADTGELFF
>NA|TRBD1|TRBJ1-2|TRBV2
TGTGCCAGCAGTGACAGGGACAGCATCTATGGCTACACCTTC
CASSDRDSIYGYTF
>NA|NA|TRBJ2-7|TRBV2
TGTGCCAGCAGTGACTTTGGTTCCGGAGCGGACGAGCAGTACTTC
CASSDFGSGADEQYF
>once|TRBD1|TRBJ2-2|TRBV9
TGTGCCAGCAGCGGAAGAGGGGGCTTCGGGGAGCTGTTTTTT
CASSGRGGFGELFF
>NA|TRBD2|TRBJ2-3|TRBV4-2
TGTGCCAGCAGCCAAGACCCTAGCGGGGGATGGACAGATACGCAGTATTTT
CASSQDPSGGWTDTQYF
>NA|TRBD1|TRBJ1-4|TRBV4-3
TGCGCCAGCAGCCAAAGGGACAGAGTTCTACCCGTAAATGAAAAACTGTTTTTT
CASSQRDRVLPVNEKLFF
>NA|NA|TRBJ1-1|TRBV29-1
TGCAGCGGGCGGATGAACACTGAAGCTTTCTTT
CSGRMNTEAFF
>few|NA|TRBJ2-5|TRBV9
TGTGCCAGCAGCGTGGAGGGCGGTAGAGAGACCCAGTACTTC
CASSVEGGRETQYF
>NA|TRBD1|TRBJ2-3|TRBV5-1
TGCGCCAGCAGCTACGGAGACAGGGGGCAAGATACGCAGTATTTT
CASSYGDRGQDTQYF
>NA|NA|TRBJ2-6|TRBV15
TGTGCCACCGGAAGCGTCTCTGGGGCCAACGTCCTGACTTTC
CATGSVSGANVLTF
>NA|TRBD2|TRBJ2-7|TRBV4-2
TGTGCCAGCAGCCAAGATAGCGGGGGGGCCTACGAGCAGTACTTC
CASSQDSGGAYEQYF
>NA|TRBD2|TRBJ2-5|TRBV9
TGTGCCAGCAGCGTCGGCGGGACTAGTCTTGAGACCCAGTACTTC
CASSVGGTSLETQYF
>NA|NA|TRBJ1-5|TRBV27
TGTGCCAGCAGTTTCTTCGGGGGTAGCAATCAGCCCCAGCATTTT
CASSFFGGSNQPQHF
>NA|NA|TRBJ1-2|TRBV5-6
TGTGCCAGCAGCTCGGGCAGGGTATATGGCTACACCTTC
CASSSGRVYGYTF
>NA|NA|TRBJ2-5|TRBV5-1
TGCGCCAGCAGTTTTGATGGGAGGAGGGAGACCCAGTACTTC
CASSFDGRRETQYF
>NA|NA|TRBJ1-4|TRBV5-3
TGTGCCAGAAGTTGGGAGACTAATGAAAAACTGTTTTTT
CARSWETNEKLFF
>once|NA|TRBJ2-7|TRBV7-2
TGTGCCAGCAGCCCCTTGGGAGGCTCCTACGAGCAGTACTTC
CASSPLGGSYEQYF
>NA|NA|TRBJ1-2|TRBV4-3
TGCGCCAGCAGCCAAGATCAAGCGGGCCACTATGGCTACACCTTC
CASSQDQAGHYGYTF
>NA|NA|TRBJ1-3|TRBV7-2
TGTGCCAGCAGCTTAAACGGTCGAACCATATATTTT
CASSLNGRTIYF
>NA|NA|TRBJ2-3|TRBV20-1
TGCAGTGCTCATCAACTGGATACGCAGTATTTT
CSAHQLDTQYF
>NA|NA|TRBJ2-2|TRBV5-1
TGCGCCAGCAGCTTGGACAGGGTTGGGGAGCTGTTTTTT
CASSLDRVGELFF
>NA|TRBD1|TRBJ2-3|TRBV15
TGTGCCACCAGCAGACGGGGACAGGGGAGCACAGATACGCAGTATTTT
CATSRRGQGSTDTQYF
>NA|NA|TRBJ1-1|TRBV7-9
TGTGCCAGCAGCTCTGTACTCGGGAACACTGAAGCTTTCTTT
CASSSVLGNTEAFF